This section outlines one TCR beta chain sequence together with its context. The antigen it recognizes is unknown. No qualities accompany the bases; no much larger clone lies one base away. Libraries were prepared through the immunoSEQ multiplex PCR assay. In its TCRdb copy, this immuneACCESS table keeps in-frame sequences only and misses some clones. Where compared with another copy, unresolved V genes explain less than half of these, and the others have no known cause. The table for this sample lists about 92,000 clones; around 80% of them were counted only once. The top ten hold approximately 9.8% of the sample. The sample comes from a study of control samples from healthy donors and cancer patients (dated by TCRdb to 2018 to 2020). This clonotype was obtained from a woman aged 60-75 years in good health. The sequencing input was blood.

The CDR3 amino acid sequence is: CASSDLLTSGRDTQYF. In nucleotides, the sequence is TGTGCCAGCAGTGACTTACTGACTAGCGGGAGAGATACGCAGTATTTT. The chain uses TRBV6-2 or TRBV6-3 and TRBJ2-3; TRBD2 fits 12 bases in the junction. The germline V gene gives CDR1 as MNHEY and CDR2 as SVGEGT. Reading from cysteine to phenylalanine, the CDR3 counts 16 amino acids. The retained sequence is limited to the CDR3, 48 bases, with the frame set at the first base. V ends up 5 bases short and J 5 bases short, with an unmatched junction base count of 8.